A single sample gave rise to the 18 T cell receptor beta chains below, sequenced in a study of blood T cell repertoires in COVID-19. Sequencing was performed with immunoSEQ multiplex PCR; in TCRdb, only in-frame clones are kept and a portion is missing. The table lists tens of thousands of clones, approximately 90% of them singletons. The specimen sequenced was peripheral blood. These receptors all come from a man in his forties with acute or convalescent COVID-19.

This clone was seen only once. The chain is built from TRBV11-3 and TRBJ2-3; 8 nucleotides align to TRBD2. V trimming: 5 bases; J trimming: 3 bases; junction bases outside the gene matches: 10. The germline CDR1 and CDR2 sequences are SGHNT and YENEEA. The CDR3 extends over 16 amino acids. The chain's CDR3 is CASSLLPGLVTDTQYF. In nucleotides, the CDR3 is TGTGCCAGCAGCCTCCTACCGGGACTAGTGACAGATACGCAGTATTTT.

This CDR3 is CASSPAGRKGANVLTF. The CDR3 DNA reads TGTGCCAGCTCACCAGCCGGGAGGAAGGGGGCCAACGTCCTGACTTTC. The genes are TRBV18 and TRBJ2-6; 7 bases agree with TRBD2. Germline CDR1 reads KGHSH; CDR2 reads LQKENI. This CDR3 has 16 amino acids. With V trimmed by 2 bases and J by 4 bases, 5 bases remained unmatched.

This rearrangement joins TRBV7-2 to TRBJ2-7, with 10 bases aligning to TRBD2. From germline, CDR1 is SGHTA and CDR2 FQGNSA. The CDR3 runs to 15 residues. V lost 2 bases, J lost 6 bases, and 7 bases stayed unmatched. The CDR3 sequence is CASSLTGTSVGEQYF. CDR3 coding DNA: TGTGCCAGCAGCTTAACCGGGACTAGCGTCGGCGAGCAGTACTTC. The entire variable domain, with the rest obtained from reference TRBV7-2 and TRBJ2-7, is as follows: GAGVSQSPSNKVTEKGKDVELRCDPISGHTALYWYRQSLGQGLEFLIYFQGNSAPDKSGLPSDRFSAERTGGSVSTLTIQRTQQEDSAVYLCASSLTGTSVGEQYFGPGTRLTVT.

This chain links TRBV6-5 with TRBJ1-4, with a possible D match to TRBD1 (6 bases). V dropped 8 bases and J dropped 8 bases, with 15 bases sitting between them. Germline CDR1 reads MNHEY; CDR2 reads SVGAGI. CDR3 length: 13 amino acids. Written as DNA, the CDR3 is TGTGCCAGCTCCGGGACAAATACGGAAAAACTGTTTTTT. This gives the protein CASSGTNTEKLFF.

V usage is TRBV24-1 and J usage is TRBJ1-5, with D possibly TRBD1 on 6 matching bases. Trimming took off 4 bases at V and 2 bases at J, with 11 bases between the two ends. This CDR3 contains 15 residues. Per germline, CDR1 KGHDR and CDR2 SFDVKD. The CDR3 reads CATSESGVGNQPQHF. The DNA for the CDR3 is TGTGCCACCAGTGAGTCAGGGGTGGGCAATCAGCCCCAGCATTTT.

The chain carries TRBV5-1 and TRBJ2-1; weak D call: TRBD1 (5 bases). CDR3 length: 13 amino acids. Trimming pared 0 bases from V and 8 bases from J, leaving 9 bases between. Per the germline V gene, CDR1 is SGHRS and CDR2 is YFSETQ. The CDR3 loop reads CASSLAGKDEQFF. The CDR3, as DNA: TGCGCCAGCAGCTTGGCAGGGAAGGATGAGCAGTTCTTC. Full variable domain (outside the CDR3, taken from reference TRBV5-1 and TRBJ2-1): KAGVTQTPRYLIKTRGQQVTLSCSPISGHRSVSWYQQTPGQGLQFLFEYFSETQRNKGNFPGRFSGRQFSNSRSEMNVSTLELGDSALYLCASSLAGKDEQFFGPGTRLTVL.

Comment on this clone: Compared with germline, one end of the junction differs, possibly owing to a read error. V gene TRBV6-1 combines with J gene TRBJ2-4; unclear D gene. The CDR3 is made up of 14 amino acids. Germline CDR1 MNHNS, CDR2 SASEGT. Written as DNA, the CDR3 is TGTGCCAGCAGAGAAGTATTAGCCAAAAACATTCAGTACTTC. It codes for CASREVLAKNIQYF.

In DNA, the CDR3 is TGTGCCAGCTACCGCAACCCGGGGGATGAAAAACTGTTTTTT. Translating it yields CASYRNPGDEKLFF. This rearrangement joins TRBV18 to TRBJ1-4; possible D gene TRBD1, 5 bases. This CDR3 is 14 amino acids long. Germline V lookup: CDR1 KGHSH, CDR2 LQKENI. Trimming took 7 bases from V and 6 from J, leaving 15 bases between them.

This chain uses TRBV30 with TRBJ2-7, with 8 bases that match TRBD2. J lost 6 bases, V lost 1 base, and 8 bases had no gene match. Germline V gene lookup returns CDR1 GTSNPN and CDR2 SVGIG (reference sequence). The CDR3 has 14 residues. The CDR3 coding sequence is TGTGCCTGGAGTGCCCTCGGACTAGCCTTCGAGCAGTACTTC. Amino acid sequence: CAWSALGLAFEQYF.

The CDR3 DNA reads as TGTGCCACCAGTGACCGAGGGACAGCCGGGAACACTGAAGCTTTCTTT. It translates to CATSDRGTAGNTEAFF. V gene TRBV24-1 combines with J gene TRBJ1-1; 7 bases align to TRBD1. Germline CDR1 KGHDR, CDR2 SFDVKD. V lost 4 bases to trimming and J lost 1 base; unmatched junction nucleotides: 8. The CDR3 runs to 16 residues.

This clone showed up just once. The CDR3 region is CASSPMGTGWSPLHF. The CDR3 region has the DNA TGCGCCAGCAGCCCAATGGGGACAGGGTGGTCACCCCTCCACTTT. V usage is TRBV5-1 and J usage is TRBJ1-6; the match to TRBD1 covers 9 bases. The CDR3 is 15 residues long. V dropped 4 bases and J dropped 10; count of bases not matched to a gene: 9. Germline CDR1 is SGHRS and CDR2 is YFSETQ.

V usage is TRBV7-9 and J usage is TRBJ1-1, with D unresolved. CDR1 and CDR2 (germline): SEHNR, FQNEAQ (reference sequence). This CDR3 is 15 amino acids long. V lost 2 bases, J lost 0 bases, and 10 bases lay in between. The CDR3 reads CASSLSSFLNTEAFF. The DNA for the CDR3 is TGTGCCAGCAGCTTATCGAGTTTTTTGAACACTGAAGCTTTCTTT.

This clone was counted only a few times. The chain combines TRBV7-9 with TRBJ2-1, with TRBD1 identical over 7 bases. V was pared by 5 bases and J by 5 bases, with 12 bases of the junction left unmatched. There are 16 residues in the CDR3. The germline V gene encodes CDR1 SEHNR and CDR2 FQNEAQ (reference sequence). The CDR3: CASSTLQGFGDNEQFF. CDR3 in DNA: TGTGCCAGCAGCACCCTACAGGGGTTCGGTGACAATGAGCAGTTCTTC.

V usage is TRBV5-4 and J usage is TRBJ2-1; 12 bases are a match to TRBD2. CDR1 is SGHNT and CDR2 is YYREEE in the germline V gene (reference sequence). V dropped 4 bases and J dropped 6; count of bases not matched to a gene: 5. There are 15 residues in the CDR3. The CDR3 sequence: CASSHRTSGINEQFF. The CDR3 nucleotides are TGTGCCAGCAGCCATAGGACTAGCGGGATCAATGAGCAGTTCTTC. The complete variable domain, with remaining parts taken from reference TRBV5-4 and TRBJ2-1, reads ETGVTQSPTHLIKTRGQQVTLRCSSQSGHNTVSWYQQALGQGPQFIFQYYREEENGRGNFPPRFSGLQFPNYSSELNVNALELDDSALYLCASSHRTSGINEQFFGPGTRLTVL.

This clone has a single count. This rearrangement joins TRBV18 to TRBJ2-1; the match to TRBD1 covers 9 bases. V shed 2 bases and J 7 bases; nucleotides not matched to a gene: 6. The CDR3 sequence is 15 residues long. Germline V gives CDR1 KGHSH, CDR2 LQKENI. The CDR3 bases are TGTGCCAGCTCACCAGGACAGGGGATGGGGAATGAGCAGTTCTTC. This translates into CASSPGQGMGNEQFF.

The chain couples TRBV5-6 to TRBJ1-2; 7 positions agree with TRBD1. Germline lookup yields CDR1 SGHDT and CDR2 YYEEEE. J gave up 4 bases and V 4 bases, and 4 bases lay outside the gene matches. The CDR3 spans 13 residues. The CDR3 sequence: CASSQTGTYGYTF. In DNA form, the CDR3 reads TGTGCCAGCAGCCAGACAGGGACCTATGGCTACACCTTC.

The chain uses TRBV2 and TRBJ2-2, with 7 bases aligning to TRBD2. This CDR3 spans 14 amino acids. V lost 10 bases to trimming and J lost 3 bases; unmatched junction nucleotides: 8. Germline V gene data show CDR1 as SNHLY and CDR2 as FYNNEI. The CDR3 sequence is CAMRAGEDTGELFF. CDR3 in DNA: TGTGCCATGAGGGCGGGAGAAGACACCGGGGAGCTGTTTTTT.

The gene calls are TRBV9 and TRBJ1-4; the match to TRBD1 covers 7 bases. The CDR3 runs to 15 residues. J lost 7 bases, V lost 3 bases, and 9 bases had no gene match. CDR1 and CDR2 (germline): SGDLS, YYNGEE. For the CDR3, the DNA is TGTGCCAGCAGCGCACAACAGGGGCGCCGTGAAAAACTGTTTTTT. It yields the protein CASSAQQGRREKLFF.